This TCR beta chain was sequenced during a study of blood T cell repertoires in COVID-19 (dated by TCRdb to about 2020). With regard to the full study: Samples covering the acute and convalescent phases of COVID-19 were provided by collaborators in the United States, Italy and Spain. The samples were drawn from the first 160 participants of the ongoing ImmuneRACE study and from about 1,200 subjects provided by 6 global collaborators. The material from the prospective study consisted of cDNA or gDNA derived from T cells, B-cell-depleted T cells, or PBMCs. Where available, HLA class I and class II types were taken from metadata supplied by the sample provider and were not determined by assay-based typing. The sample metadata nearly always contained a de-identified subject ID, COVID-19 status, age in years and sex. The dataset comprised deeply sampled blood TCRbeta repertoires from subjects exposed to, actively infected with, or recovered from COVID-19. The repertoires were released in a freely available public database intended as a resource for research on the immune response to SARS-CoV-2.

Notes on this clone: The specificity of this receptor is unknown. Base qualities were left out, and no much larger clone turns up one base away.

What the work shows at the level of the full study, not this receptor alone: How much clinical and demographic metadata was included differed by source and by participant, and the metadata was provided uncurated.

The immunoSEQ Assay, a bias-controlled multiplex PCR, was used to amplify TCRbeta CDR3 regions from genomic DNA. Under the source paper's analysis protocol: Within the assay, amplification of reference gene primers was used to estimate how many nucleated cells each sample contained. Sequence reads were collapsed and filtered to measure the absolute abundance of every unique TCRbeta CDR3 rearrangement. For each sample, productive Simpson clonality was calculated as the square root of Simpson's diversity index across productive rearrangements. TCRdb took over this immuneACCESS table, retaining in-frame rearrangements with V and J assigned. Such tables are incomplete; in checked studies, under half of the missing clones stem from an unresolved V gene, and the remainder is unexplained. V and J calls and clone size are copied from that table; D and trimming were computed from the DNA. This sample comprises about 140,000 clones, about 82% of them detected only once. 3.5% to 5% of the sample comes from the top ten.

Each collaborating institution followed its own protocols to collect whole blood in K2EDTA tubes. For TCRbeta analysis, collaborator samples were shipped as frozen whole blood, as isolated PBMCs, or as DNA extracted from either sample type. Reading from cysteine to phenylalanine, the CDR3 counts 12 amino acids. Only the CDR3 region is kept as DNA, spanning 36 bases read in frame from base 1. Per the germline V gene, MNHNS is the CDR1 and SASEGT is the CDR2. Trimming takes 8 bases off V and 7 bases off J; junction bases not matched to a gene: 7. Sequencing was done on a sample of peripheral blood. The sequence was obtained from a woman aged 80 or over with active or convalescent COVID-19. The sequence is built from TRBV6-1 and TRBJ1-2, with 7 junctional bases fitting TRBD1. The DNA reads TGTGCCAGCGGACTGACAGGGATTGGCTACACCTTC. It specifies CASGLTGIGYTF.